A selection of T cell receptor beta chains follows, all from one sample in a study of cytomegalovirus exposure and HLA in healthy donors. Clones were read by immunoSEQ multiplex PCR, and TCRdb kept only the in-frame ones, dropping some. Counted here are about 140,000 clones, approximately 84% occurring once; the ten biggest clones make up approximately 1.3%. The specimen sequenced was PBMCs. The source of these receptors is a man aged 25-45 years in good health and CMV-seropositive. Both conserved end residues are part of each CDR3. A D gene is named only where the DNA matches it firmly. Size is stated for part of the rows, as once, few or many counts, or as a class when the clone is expanded.

clone size	J gene	V gene	D gene	CDR3 DNA	CDR3 protein
once	TRBJ2-1	TRBV5-1	TRBD2	TGCGCCAGCAGCTTGGTGGTAGCGGGGGGGCCATACAATGAGCAGTTCTTC	CASSLVVAGGPYNEQFF
NA	TRBJ2-7	TRBV28	NA	TGTGCCAGCAGTTTGCGCGGGGACTCGTACGAGCAGTACTTC	CASSLRGDSYEQYF
NA	TRBJ2-5	TRBV9	NA	TGTGCCAGCAGCGCCCTAATCCGGGGGTCGGAGACCCAGTACTTC	CASSALIRGSETQYF
NA	TRBJ1-5	TRBV6-1	TRBD1	TGTGCCAGCAGTGAAGGGACAGGGGGAGTAGGTCAGCCCCAGCATTTT	CASSEGTGGVGQPQHF
NA	TRBJ2-2	TRBV19	NA	TGTGCCAGTAATATGCAAGGGAGTAGCGGGGAGCTGTTTTTT	CASNMQGSSGELFF
NA	TRBJ2-7	TRBV5-1	TRBD1	TGCGCCAGCAGCTTGGGAGGGGGCGTTAGCTCCTACGAGCAGTACTTC	CASSLGGGVSSYEQYF
NA	TRBJ1-2	TRBV28	NA	TGTGCCGCGAGGGAGCAGATACTAAATGGCTACACCTTC	CAAREQILNGYTF
NA	TRBJ2-3	TRBV5-1	TRBD2	TGCGCCAGCAGCCTGGTAGCGGGGGGTACAGATACGCAGTATTTT	CASSLVAGGTDTQYF
NA	TRBJ1-6	TRBV27	NA	TGTGCCAGCAGTTTCGGGCGGGGTGAAAGGTCACCCCTCCACTTT	CASSFGRGERSPLHF
NA	TRBJ2-5	TRBV15	NA	TGTGCCACCAGCAGAGACGGAGGACAAGAGACCCAGTACTTC	CATSRDGGQETQYF
NA	TRBJ2-5	TRBV6-1	TRBD2	TGTGCCACCGTGACTAGCGGGCAAGAGACCCAGTACTTC	CATVTSGQETQYF
once	TRBJ1-3	TRBV7-9	NA	TGTGCCAGCAGCTTCCCCAGTGGAAACACCATATATTTT	CASSFPSGNTIYF
NA	TRBJ1-1	TRBV6-1	NA	TGTGCCAGCAGTGAAGCGACTGGGGGCACGGGTGAAGCTTTCTTT	CASSEATGGTGEAFF
NA	TRBJ2-1	TRBV11-2	TRBD2	TGTGCCAGCAGCTTGGGGACTAGCGGGGGGGAGCAGTTCTTC	CASSLGTSGGEQFF
NA	TRBJ1-4	TRBV28	TRBD1	TGTGCCAGCACTCCTTTGGGGCGTGGGACAGGTGAAAAACTGTTTTTT	CASTPLGRGTGEKLFF
NA	TRBJ1-3	TRBV6-1	NA	TGTGCCAGCAGTGAAGGACAGGTTGTTGGCACCATATATTTT	CASSEGQVVGTIYF
NA	TRBJ1-5	TRBV5-1	NA	TGCGCCAGCAGCTTGGATACAGGTGTCAATCAGCCCCAGCATTTT	CASSLDTGVNQPQHF
NA	TRBJ2-1	TRBV29-1	TRBD2	TGCAGCGTGAGGACTAGCGGGGGGAACAATGAGCAGTTCTTC	CSVRTSGGNNEQFF
NA	TRBJ2-3	TRBV4-1	TRBD2	TGCGCCAGCAGCCAAGAAACTAGCGGGGTTCGGGGGACAGATACGCAGTATTTT	CASSQETSGVRGTDTQYF
few	TRBJ2-7	TRBV19	NA	TGTGCCAGTAGTATGGCCCCCTACGAGCAGTACTTC	CASSMAPYEQYF
NA	TRBJ2-2	TRBV7-3	NA	TGTGCCAGCAGCTTATTCGAGACGAACACCGGGGAGCTGTTTTTT	CASSLFETNTGELFF
NA	TRBJ2-7	TRBV14	TRBD1	TGTGCCAGCAGCCAATTTGCTGGACAGGGATACGAGCAGTACTTC	CASSQFAGQGYEQYF
once	TRBJ1-5	TRBV6-5	TRBD1	TGTGCCAGCAGTCCGGACAGGGACGGACAGCCCCAGCATTTT	CASSPDRDGQPQHF
NA	TRBJ1-1	TRBV18	NA	TGTGCCAGCCTACCGGACGGGGGAAACGCTGAAGCTTTCTTT	CASLPDGGNAEAFF
once	TRBJ2-7	TRBV10-2	NA	TGCGCCAGCAGTACTTCCGGGACATCCCCAAGCGACGAGCAGTACTTC	CASSTSGTSPSDEQYF
NA	TRBJ1-5	TRBV19	TRBD1	TGTGCCAGTAGTCTAGGACAGGGCAATCAGCCCCAGCATTTT	CASSLGQGNQPQHF
NA	TRBJ2-1	TRBV28	TRBD1	TGTGCCAGCAGCACAGGGGTCTACAATGAGCAGTTCTTC	CASSTGVYNEQFF
NA	TRBJ1-5	TRBV6-1	NA	TGTGCCAGCAGTGAAGGAAGTTTCGGGGCGGGACAGCCCCAGCATTTT	CASSEGSFGAGQPQHF
many	TRBJ1-4	TRBV4-1	NA	TGCGCCAGCAGCCAAGGAGGAGACGGAGGAAAACTGTTTTTT	CASSQGGDGGKLFF
once	TRBJ1-2	TRBV30	NA	TGTGCCTGGAGTTTGTGGGGAGAGCGCACCTTC	CAWSLWGERTF
NA	TRBJ2-1	TRBV11-3	TRBD2	TGTGCCAGCAGCTTCCCTCCGGGGAGCGGGAGGGGGATATACAATGAGCAGTTCTTC	CASSFPPGSGRGIYNEQFF
NA	TRBJ2-3	TRBV19	NA	TGTGCCAGTAGTGAGGGTTTCAATACGCAGTATTTT	CASSEGFNTQYF
NA	TRBJ2-2	TRBV4-2	NA	TGTGCCAGCAGCCAAGAAACAGGGGGGGCGGGGGAGCTGTTTTTT	CASSQETGGAGELFF
NA	TRBJ2-6	TRBV19	TRBD2	TGTGCCAGTAGCCCTCCGGGACTAGCGGACCCAAAAATGTCTGGGGCCAACGTCCTGACTTTC	CASSPPGLADPKMSGANVLTF
NA	TRBJ2-2	TRBV5-1	NA	TGCGCCAGCAGCTTTGGAGCTTCCTCCTCCGGGGAGCTGTTTTTT	CASSFGASSSGELFF
NA	TRBJ2-3	TRBV30	TRBD2	TGTGCCTGGAGTCTTAGCGGGGGGACAGATACGCAGTATTTT	CAWSLSGGTDTQYF
NA	TRBJ2-2	TRBV13	TRBD2	TGTGCCAGCAGCTTGGGGAGGGTGGACACCGGGGAGCTGTTTTTT	CASSLGRVDTGELFF